This is a list of T cell receptor beta chains from one sample in a study of T-cell memory formation after mild COVID-19. TCRdb reanalysed the 5' RACE reads using MiXCR and keeps one entry per CDR3 protein. The table lists 190,000 or so distinct CDR3 sequences, 27% of them singletons, with roughly an eighth in the top ten. Source material: PBMCs or a T cell subset sorted from them (not recorded which). The source of these receptors is an adult woman who had mild COVID-19 (a few samples of this study predate the infection). Cell type and time point are not known. Both conserved end residues are trimmed from each CDR3. Fields, in order: V gene, D gene, CDR3 protein. A D gene is named only where the DNA matches it firmly.

V: TRBV7-2; D: .; CDR3: ASSSAGSRLLDEQY
V: TRBV3-1; D: TRBD2; CDR3: ASSHSSERELAGQNEQF
V: TRBV5-6; D: .; CDR3: ASTARGRINQPQH
V: TRBV27; D: TRBD2; CDR3: ASSHLAGGQETQY
V: TRBV5-1; D: TRBD1; CDR3: ASSLEGQGTNEQF
V: TRBV5-4; D: TRBD1; CDR3: ASTLSGGATGIAYEQY
V: TRBV6-1; D: TRBD1; CDR3: ASLDRGLGSDTQY
V: TRBV5-1; D: .; CDR3: ASSFRRGETQY
V: TRBV12-3/TRBV12-4; D: .; CDR3: ASIGRQGNTIY
V: TRBV11-2; D: TRBD1; CDR3: ASSLEGGTGSWQTQY
V: TRBV18; D: .; CDR3: ASSPLGGGFQY
V: TRBV5-5; D: TRBD1; CDR3: ASSSGQGRGYEQY
V: TRBV15; D: .; CDR3: ATSRDYRGRRTGELF
V: TRBV5-5; D: TRBD1; CDR3: ASRKYQTGTAYQETQY
V: TRBV24-1; D: TRBD1; CDR3: ATSDTGGSYDEQY
V: TRBV27; D: TRBD2; CDR3: ASSLAGVYEQY
V: TRBV6-5; D: .; CDR3: ASSRESQETQY
V: TRBV24-1; D: TRBD2; CDR3: ATSDPGTSGYEQY
V: TRBV20-1; D: TRBD2; CDR3: SARVFTSGSSNEQF
V: TRBV27; D: TRBD1; CDR3: ASSISGTVNSPLH
V: TRBV7-8; D: .; CDR3: ASSSRVGFYEQY
V: TRBV12-3/TRBV12-4; D: .; CDR3: ASSRQVNTGELF
V: TRBV10-3; D: TRBD2; CDR3: AISLPHMTSGGPYEQY
V: TRBV7-9; D: .; CDR3: ASSFASGANVLT
V: TRBV6-5; D: .; CDR3: ASSYSHPGTFSYNEQF
V: TRBV18; D: TRBD2; CDR3: ASSPGLADGNEQF
V: TRBV5-1; D: .; CDR3: ASSRPGTDYGYT
V: TRBV6-6; D: TRBD1; CDR3: ASSLTGGWEETQY
V: TRBV14; D: .; CDR3: ASSPPWGEITDTQY
V: TRBV21-1; D: .; CDR3: ASSKDWVRSRLGYNEQF
V: TRBV7-9; D: .; CDR3: ASSLLGVDTDTQY
V: TRBV7-8; D: .; CDR3: ASSPGVNEKLF
V: TRBV4-3; D: .; CDR3: ASSPGLFTEAF
V: TRBV5-1; D: .; CDR3: ASSLEEMQF
V: TRBV9; D: TRBD1; CDR3: ASSVGRDRITDEQF
V: TRBV19; D: .; CDR3: ASSKHTQGGNTEAF
V: TRBV5-1; D: TRBD2; CDR3: ASSPGTSGNGETQY
V: TRBV7-2; D: TRBD2; CDR3: ASSLGTSSGRGETQY
V: TRBV20-1; D: TRBD2; CDR3: SATGASGGRSTDTQY
V: TRBV9; D: TRBD1; CDR3: ASSVGTAANYGYT
V: TRBV20-1; D: .; CDR3: SARDHDTWDQPQH
V: TRBV5-1; D: TRBD2; CDR3: ASRPATSGNLYEQY
V: TRBV5-1; D: .; CDR3: ASSLVMGSSYEQY
V: TRBV12-3/TRBV12-4; D: TRBD1; CDR3: ASRSTGQGRDGYT
V: TRBV5-6; D: .; CDR3: ASSIGQNTGELF
V: TRBV4-2; D: TRBD2; CDR3: ASSQLGTSGRGYEQY
V: TRBV7-9; D: TRBD1; CDR3: ASRPTGSGNTIY
V: TRBV6-2/TRBV6-3; D: .; CDR3: ASSTRQLQF
V: TRBV18; D: .; CDR3: ASSPNSHSEAF
V: TRBV7-6; D: TRBD2; CDR3: ASSLEAGGIYHEQF
V: TRBV5-1; D: .; CDR3: ASSLGGRGPEAF
V: TRBV9; D: .; CDR3: ASGSGITYEQY